Listed below are T cell receptor beta chains from one sample, sequenced in a study of graft-versus-host responses after intestinal transplantation. Their antigens remain unidentified. TCRdb's copy holds only in-frame clones and misses some; the assay was immunoSEQ multiplex PCR. The top ten clones hold about 17% of a sample with tens of thousands of clones, 80% to 85% of them seen once. The sample consisted of unstimulated CD8+ T cells sorted from spleen or lymph node cells, taken before intestinal transplant. These receptors were obtained from a human donor who received an intestinal transplant. The CDR3 runs from the conserved cysteine through the conserved F or W. Fields, in order: V gene, J gene, CDR3 protein.

>TRBV7-9|TRBJ2-5
CASSLEAWDPEGQETQYF
>TRBV5-6|TRBJ2-5
CASSEGLLAGRETQYF
>TRBV2|TRBJ2-5
CASNIVERQETQYF
>TRBV7-6|TRBJ1-2
CASSPIGQARSSANYGYTF
>TRBV6-6|TRBJ1-1
CASTLLGNTEAFF
>TRBV7-9|TRBJ1-2
CASTITGVDGYTF
>TRBV5-6|TRBJ2-2
CASTYGGNTGELFF
>TRBV4-1|TRBJ1-1
CASSQDSGPNTEAFF
>TRBV6-1|TRBJ1-2
CASRLRDYGYTF
>TRBV28|TRBJ1-1
CASSPSSAGMNTEAFF
>TRBV29-1|TRBJ2-1
CSGRRGHFSGRVNEQFF
>TRBV7-3|TRBJ1-6
CASSSSGSYNSPLHF
>TRBV12-2|TRBJ1-2
CASRLAVSAGGRNYGYTF
>TRBV28|TRBJ2-5
CASSLVPTGGETQYF
>TRBV7-3|TRBJ2-1
CASSLGTSGFNEQFF
>TRBV7-6|TRBJ1-5
CASSYGYNQPQHF
>TRBV27|TRBJ2-7
CASSLLPSYEQYF
>TRBV5-8|TRBJ2-1
CASSVMGIPYNEQFF
>TRBV7-2|TRBJ2-2
CASSLIGTGGVRNTGELFF
>TRBV7-9|TRBJ1-5
CASSLEGLGAPDQPQHF
>TRBV7-3|TRBJ2-7
CASSYEQYF
>TRBV9|TRBJ2-2
CASSVEGSDTGELFF
>TRBV5-1|TRBJ2-7
CASSLGIPGPYEQYF
>TRBV7-3|TRBJ2-1
CASSLGLAGSSYNEQFF
>TRBV19|TRBJ1-2
CASTQTGRCYGYTF
>TRBV6-5|TRBJ2-7
CASSPDGAYEQYF
>TRBV6-5|TRBJ2-3
CASSYSSSGITDTQYF
>TRBV5-4|TRBJ2-7
CASSLDYEQYF
>TRBV9|TRBJ2-1
CASSVWTSGRLDEQFF
>TRBV5-6|TRBJ1-5
CASSFYNSNQPQHF
>TRBV15|TRBJ1-4
CATSSGGHKSGEKLFF
>TRBV7-2|TRBJ2-7
CASSAPVAGAYEQYF
>TRBV29-1|TRBJ2-3
CSAFPTGGVRTDTQYF
>TRBV4-2|TRBJ1-1
CASSQDLVGGFTEAFF
>TRBV11-2|TRBJ2-1
CASSLNWGQYNEQFF
>TRBV19|TRBJ1-5
CASSMGTGGPWPQHF
>TRBV5-1|TRBJ1-1
CASSLEGNTEAFF
>TRBV7-9|TRBJ2-1
CASRDRAGNEQFF
>TRBV27|TRBJ2-7
CASSSGSTYEQYF
>TRBV4-2|TRBJ2-5
CASSQGGGSGYGETQYF
>TRBV6-5|TRBJ2-7
CASSYSQSYEQYF
>TRBV4-1|TRBJ1-3
CASSQVFGRNFPSGNTIYF
>TRBV28|TRBJ2-5
CASSSPWAGEETQYF
>TRBV9|TRBJ2-1
CASSVEGFNEQFF
>TRBV9|TRBJ2-2
CASSSPARTEDTGELFF
>TRBV6-6|TRBJ2-7
CASSYPQTSGYEQYF
>TRBV15|TRBJ1-5
CATQAGFNQPQHF
>TRBV11-3|TRBJ2-7
CASSLDRPYEQYF
>TRBV7-3|TRBJ2-3
CASSLTSGRDTQYF
>TRBV5-1|TRBJ1-5
CASSKTRKAGNQPQHF
>TRBV7-6|TRBJ2-7
CASSPDRGGSYEQYF
>TRBV6-5|TRBJ2-1
CASSSLLASSYNEQFF
>TRBV14|TRBJ2-3
CASSFTGGTDTQYF
>TRBV27|TRBJ2-1
CASRDFSYNEQFF
>TRBV5-4|TRBJ2-5
CASSSGLAGGLETQYF
>TRBV4-1|TRBJ1-1
CASSTTVQNTEAFF
>TRBV4-2|TRBJ2-2
CASSLEGGELFF
>TRBV30|TRBJ1-1
CAWKGGITEAFF